This TCR beta chain was profiled in a study of T cell repertoires in aging, cancer and after chemotherapy (dated by TCRdb to between 2018 and 2020). Context from the whole study: The donors fell into six age groups ranging from 30 or younger to 70 or older, and each group had at least three individuals. Peripheral blood TCR beta repertoires from healthy donors and cancer patients were profiled to examine immunoaging and T cell reconstitution after chemotherapy. Control TCR repertoires from healthy donors were recorded over several months to years, and clear clonal overlap was observed across re-sampling. Alongside 95 to 100 healthy donors serving as a reference group, the cohort included roughly 220 cancer patients, of whom some 90 had hematological cancers and 120 to 130 had solid cancers. The full dataset contained millions of TCR reads. Paper-wide results and their limitations: In healthy donors, the decline in TCR diversity with age was mainly due to loss of richness, whereas in cancer patients loss of evenness also played a role. Compared with age-matched healthy donors, untreated patients with hematological or solid cancers had significantly lower TCR diversity and higher clonality in blood. The authors noted that the repertoire data do not allow conclusions about immunological memory after chemotherapy. In both cancer cohorts, the median generation probability rose over the chemotherapy interval, which suggests that the repertoire was reconstituted through rebound thymic output.

Rearranged TRB sequences spanning V, D and J segments were amplified by multiplex touch-down PCR using a mixed TRB-A/B primer pool. Illumina adapters and sample indices were attached to the amplicons through two consecutive PCR reactions run with Phusion HS II polymerase. Amplicons were gel-purified with the NucleoSpin Gel and PCR Clean-up kit, then checked with Qubit and an Agilent 2100 Bioanalyzer. Sequencing of the libraries was done on an Illumina MiSeq with paired-end, single-indexed 600-cycle runs. The source study handled its data this way. TRB sequences were processed with MiXCR versions 2.12 and 3.0.5. Each unique CDR3 nucleotide sequence was treated as one clone, and only productive sequences with two or more reads were kept. The repertoire metrics were Shannon diversity, evenness, clonality (defined as one minus evenness), and alpha-parameterized diversity profiles covering alpha 0 to 5. The IGoR algorithm was used to calculate generation probabilities for clones in the paired samples taken before and after chemotherapy. The raw public data were reprocessed by TCRdb itself: fastp quality trimming at Q25, MiXCR clonotype calling, in-frame beta chains only. Each CDR3 protein appears once, grouped with its most common genes and DNA. The authors' filters were not applied to this entry. The sample data list 9,500 or so distinct CDR3 sequences, and about 33% of these were observed just once. Around 2.8% of the sample goes to the ten largest clones.

Inclusive of the bounding cysteine and phenylalanine, the CDR3 is 15 residues long. Only the CDR3 part of the read is kept: 45 bases, read in frame from the first base. Taken from the germline V gene (reference sequence), the CDR1 and CDR2 loops are SEHNR and FQNEAQ. V gives up 5 bases and J gives up 4 bases, and the segment between their germline ends measures 14 bases. Comment on this clonotype: Its antigen is still unknown. No clone much larger than this one lies a single base away; base qualities are absent.

TCR beta rearrangements were amplified from genomic DNA isolated from peripheral blood, not from sorted cells or RNA. This TCR was sampled from a human donor in good health. In this chain, TRBV7-9 is recombined with TRBJ1-4, with a tentative D gene TRBD1 over 6 matching bases. Source material: blood. The CDR3 amino acid sequence is: CASSKQTGVNEKLFF. The nucleotide sequence is TGTGCCAGCAGCAAACAGACAGGAGTTAATGAAAAACTGTTTTTT.